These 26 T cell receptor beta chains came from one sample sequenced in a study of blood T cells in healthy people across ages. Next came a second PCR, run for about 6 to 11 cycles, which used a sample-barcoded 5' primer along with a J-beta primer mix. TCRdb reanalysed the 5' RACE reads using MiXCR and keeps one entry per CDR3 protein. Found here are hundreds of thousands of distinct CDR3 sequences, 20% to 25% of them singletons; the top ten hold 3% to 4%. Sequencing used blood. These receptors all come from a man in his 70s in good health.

The CDR3: CASSYSPGSYSTDTQYF. The CDR3 DNA sequence: TGTGCCAGCAGTTACTCGCCCGGGAGCTACAGCACAGATACGCAGTATTTT. J is TRBJ2-3 and V is TRBV6-5; a weak D match, TRBD2 (6 bases). Germline V gives CDR1 MNHEY, CDR2 SVGAGI. The ends were cut back, 0 bases at V and 0 bases at J, with 13 bases in the middle. There are 17 residues in the CDR3.

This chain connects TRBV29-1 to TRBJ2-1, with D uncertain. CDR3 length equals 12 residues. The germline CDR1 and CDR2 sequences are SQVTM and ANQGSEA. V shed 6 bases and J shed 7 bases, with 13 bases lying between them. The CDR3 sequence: CSVAILGNEQFF. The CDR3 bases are TGCAGCGTCGCAATTCTAGGTAATGAGCAGTTCTTC.

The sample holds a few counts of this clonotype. This CDR3 reads CASSLRGKGNQPQHF. DNA of the CDR3: TGTGCCAGCAGTTTAAGGGGGAAGGGCAATCAGCCCCAGCATTTT. The chain is built from TRBV28 and TRBJ1-5; TRBD1 might be the D (6 bases). In germline, CDR1 is MDHEN, CDR2 SYDVKM. V was cut by 2 bases and J by 2 bases, with 10 bases left in between. The CDR3 runs to 15 residues.

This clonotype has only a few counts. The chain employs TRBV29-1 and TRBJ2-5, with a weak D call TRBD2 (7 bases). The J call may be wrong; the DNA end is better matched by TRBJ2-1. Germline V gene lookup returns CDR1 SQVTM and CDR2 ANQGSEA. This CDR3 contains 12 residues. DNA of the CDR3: TGCAGCGTTGATCCGGGGGGCGATGAGCAGTTCTTC. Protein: CSVDPGGDEQFF.

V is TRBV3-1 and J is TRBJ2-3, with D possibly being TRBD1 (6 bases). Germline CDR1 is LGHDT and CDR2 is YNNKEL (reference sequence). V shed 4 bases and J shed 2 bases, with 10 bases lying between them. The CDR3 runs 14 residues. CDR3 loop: CASSPGQDTDTQYF. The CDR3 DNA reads TGTGCCAGCAGCCCGGGACAAGACACAGATACGCAGTATTTT.

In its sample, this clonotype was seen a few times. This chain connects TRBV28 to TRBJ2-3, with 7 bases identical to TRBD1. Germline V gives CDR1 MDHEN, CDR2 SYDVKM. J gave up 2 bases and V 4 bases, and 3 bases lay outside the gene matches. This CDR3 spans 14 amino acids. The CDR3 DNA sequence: TGTGCCAGCAGTTCGGGACAGCACACAGATACGCAGTATTTT. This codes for CASSSGQHTDTQYF.

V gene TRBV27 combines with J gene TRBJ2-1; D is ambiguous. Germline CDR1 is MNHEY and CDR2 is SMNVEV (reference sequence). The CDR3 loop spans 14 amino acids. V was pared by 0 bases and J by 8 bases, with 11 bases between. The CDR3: CASSLSIGAHEQFF. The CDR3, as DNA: TGTGCCAGCAGTTTATCGATTGGTGCCCATGAGCAGTTCTTC.

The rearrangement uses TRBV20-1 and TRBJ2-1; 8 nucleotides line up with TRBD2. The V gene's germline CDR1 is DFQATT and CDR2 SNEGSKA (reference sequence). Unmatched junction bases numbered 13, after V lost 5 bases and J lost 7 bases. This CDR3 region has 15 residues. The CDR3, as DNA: TGCAGTGCTTATACCGGGACTAGTAACGTAAATGAGCAGTTCTTC. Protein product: CSAYTGTSNVNEQFF.

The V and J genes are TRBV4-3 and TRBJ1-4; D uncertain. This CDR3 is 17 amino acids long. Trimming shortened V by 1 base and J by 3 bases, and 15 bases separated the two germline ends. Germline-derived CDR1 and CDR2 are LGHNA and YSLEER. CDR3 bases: TGCGCCAGCAGCCAAGGTGTTCTCGCCAAAGCTAATGAAAAACTGTTTTTT. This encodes CASSQGVLAKANEKLFF.

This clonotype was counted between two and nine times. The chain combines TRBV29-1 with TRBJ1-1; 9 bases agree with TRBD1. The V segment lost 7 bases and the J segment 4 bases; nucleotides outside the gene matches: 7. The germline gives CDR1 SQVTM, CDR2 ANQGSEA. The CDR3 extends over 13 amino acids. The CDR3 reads CSARTGAGTEAFF. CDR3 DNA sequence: TGCAGCGCTAGGACAGGGGCTGGCACTGAAGCTTTCTTT.

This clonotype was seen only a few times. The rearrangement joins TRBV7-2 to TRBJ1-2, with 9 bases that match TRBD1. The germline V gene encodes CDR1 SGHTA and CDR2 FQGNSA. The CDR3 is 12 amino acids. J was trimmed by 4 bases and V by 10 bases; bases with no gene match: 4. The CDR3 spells CATGDRVYGYTF. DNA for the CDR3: TGTGCCACCGGGGACAGGGTCTATGGCTACACCTTC.

The CDR3 region has the DNA TGTGCCAGCAGCCCTATCGGGGGAGTGAGCTCCTACGAGCAGTACTTC. Its translation: CASSPIGGVSSYEQYF. The chain joins TRBV28 to TRBJ2-5; D is perhaps TRBD2 (6 bases). The DNA end is a closer match to TRBJ2-7, so the J assignment may be wrong. Germline V gene data show CDR1 as MDHEN and CDR2 as SYDVKM. The CDR3 extends over 16 amino acids.

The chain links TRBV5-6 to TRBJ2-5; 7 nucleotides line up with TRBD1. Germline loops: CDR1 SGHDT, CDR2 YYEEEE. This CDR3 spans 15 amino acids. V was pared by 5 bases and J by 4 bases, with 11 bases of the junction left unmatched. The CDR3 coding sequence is TGTGCCAGCAGAGGGGGCCAAGTGAAATTAGAGACCCAGTACTTC. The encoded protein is CASRGGQVKLETQYF. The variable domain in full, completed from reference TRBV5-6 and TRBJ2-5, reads DAGVTQSPTHLIKTRGQQVTLRCSPKSGHDTVSWYQQALGQGPQFIFQYYEEEERQRGNFPDRFSGHQFPNYSSELNVNALLLGDSALYLCASRGGQVKLETQYFGPGTRLLVL.

The CDR3 loop is CASKAGEAFF. CDR3 nucleotide sequence: TGTGCCAGTAAGGCAGGCGAAGCTTTCTTT. This chain links TRBV19 with TRBJ1-1, with D hard to call. Trimming left V 7 bases short and J 8 bases short, with 8 bases between. Germline lookup yields CDR1 LNHDA and CDR2 SQIVND (reference sequence). The CDR3 totals 10 residues.

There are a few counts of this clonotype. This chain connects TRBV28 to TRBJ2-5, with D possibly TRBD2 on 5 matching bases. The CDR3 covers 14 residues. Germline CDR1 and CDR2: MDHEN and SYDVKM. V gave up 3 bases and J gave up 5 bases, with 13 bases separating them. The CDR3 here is CASSLYGNWETQYF. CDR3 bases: TGTGCCAGCAGTTTGTACGGGAATTGGGAGACCCAGTACTTC.

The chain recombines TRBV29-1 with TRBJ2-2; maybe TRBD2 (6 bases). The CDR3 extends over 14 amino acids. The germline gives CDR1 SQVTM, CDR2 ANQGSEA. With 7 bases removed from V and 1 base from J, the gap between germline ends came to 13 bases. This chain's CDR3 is CSAEGLLNTGELFF. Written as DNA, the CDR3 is TGCAGCGCCGAGGGACTCTTGAACACCGGGGAGCTGTTTTTT.

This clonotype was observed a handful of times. In DNA form, the CDR3 reads TGTGCCATCTGGAGCGGGGGGATGGAGCTGTTTTTT. This codes for CAIWSGGMELFF. The chain has TRBV10-3 and TRBJ2-2, with 9 positions matching TRBD2. CDR1 is ENHRY and CDR2 is SYGVKD in the germline V gene. With 8 bases clipped from V and 10 bases from J, the junction kept 5 bases outside the gene matches. The CDR3 has 12 amino acids.

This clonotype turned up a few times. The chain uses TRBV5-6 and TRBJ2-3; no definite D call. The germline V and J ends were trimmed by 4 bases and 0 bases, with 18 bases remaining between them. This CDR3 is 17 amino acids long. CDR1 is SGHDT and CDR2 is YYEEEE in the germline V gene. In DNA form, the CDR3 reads TGTGCCAGCAGCGACGCGGCTTCAGAGACTAGCACAGATACGCAGTATTTT. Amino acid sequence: CASSDAASETSTDTQYF.

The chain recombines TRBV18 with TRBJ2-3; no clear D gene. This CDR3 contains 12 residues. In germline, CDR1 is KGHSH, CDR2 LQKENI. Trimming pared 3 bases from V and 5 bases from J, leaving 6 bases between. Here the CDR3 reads CASSPEKDTQYF. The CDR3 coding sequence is TGTGCCAGCTCACCGGAAAAAGATACGCAGTATTTT.

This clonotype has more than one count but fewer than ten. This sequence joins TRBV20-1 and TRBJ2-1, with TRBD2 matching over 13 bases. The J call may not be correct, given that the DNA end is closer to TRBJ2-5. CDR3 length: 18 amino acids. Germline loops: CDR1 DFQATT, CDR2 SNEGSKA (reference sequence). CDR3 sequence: CSARVVTGTTSGRETQYF. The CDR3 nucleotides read TGCAGTGCTCGAGTTGTTACAGGAACGACTAGCGGGAGGGAGACCCAGTACTTC.

CDR3 protein: CASSLWSGTSGSRQETQYF. The CDR3 DNA follows: TGTGCCAGCAGCTTGTGGTCCGGGACTAGCGGGAGTCGTCAAGAGACCCAGTACTTC. This chain links TRBV5-6 with TRBJ2-5; 14 bases are a match to TRBD2. Germline assignment: CDR1 SGHDT and CDR2 YYEEEE. The V gene end was trimmed by 1 base and the J gene end by 2 bases; junction bases not matched to a gene: 10. There are 19 residues in the CDR3.

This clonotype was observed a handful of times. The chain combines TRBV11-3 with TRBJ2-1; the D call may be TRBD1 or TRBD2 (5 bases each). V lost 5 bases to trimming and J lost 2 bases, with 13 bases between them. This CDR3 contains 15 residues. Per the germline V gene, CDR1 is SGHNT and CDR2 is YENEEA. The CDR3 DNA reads TGTGCCAGCAGCCGTTCCTTGGGGGCCTACAATGAGCAGTTCTTC. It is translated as CASSRSLGAYNEQFF.

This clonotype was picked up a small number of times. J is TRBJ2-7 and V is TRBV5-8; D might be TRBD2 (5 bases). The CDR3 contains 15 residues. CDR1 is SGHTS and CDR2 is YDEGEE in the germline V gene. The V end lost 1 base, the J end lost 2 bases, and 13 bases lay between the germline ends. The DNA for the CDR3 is TGTGCCAGCAGCTTGTTGGGGAGATCCCCCTACGAGCAGTACTTC. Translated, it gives CASSLLGRSPYEQYF.

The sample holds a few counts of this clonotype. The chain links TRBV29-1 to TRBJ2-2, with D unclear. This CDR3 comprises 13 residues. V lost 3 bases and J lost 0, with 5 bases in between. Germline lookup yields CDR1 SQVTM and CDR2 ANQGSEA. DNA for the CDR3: TGCAGCGTTGACAGCGCGAACACCGGGGAGCTGTTTTTT. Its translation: CSVDSANTGELFF.

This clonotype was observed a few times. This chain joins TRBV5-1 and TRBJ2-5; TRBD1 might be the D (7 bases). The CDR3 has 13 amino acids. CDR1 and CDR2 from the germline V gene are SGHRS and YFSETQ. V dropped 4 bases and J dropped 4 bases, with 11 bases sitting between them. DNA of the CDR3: TGCGCCAGCAGCGGCGGGGACAGAGAGACCCAGTACTTC. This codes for CASSGGDRETQYF.

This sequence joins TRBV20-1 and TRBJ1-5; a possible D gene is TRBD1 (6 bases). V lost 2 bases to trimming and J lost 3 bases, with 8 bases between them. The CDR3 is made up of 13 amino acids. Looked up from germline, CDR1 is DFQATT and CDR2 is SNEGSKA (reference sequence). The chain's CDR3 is CSARRQANQPQHF. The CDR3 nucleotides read TGCAGTGCTAGACGACAGGCCAATCAGCCCCAGCATTTT.